These 11 T cell receptor beta chains share one sample of origin, sequenced in a study of shared clonotypes between healthy human individuals. In the naive CD8 group, cells lacked CD45RO and were positively selected for CCR7, so terminally differentiated effector memory CD45RA+ cells were left out. Generated by immunoSEQ multiplex PCR, the TCRdb table keeps only in-frame clones and is missing some. Here the sample spans millions of clones, about 95% being singletons. Sample: naive CD8+ T cells sorted from blood. The receptors stem from a man in his late teens or twenties in good health.

In the case of this clone: Different DNA sequences within this sample yield the same CDR3. The DNA for the CDR3 is TGTGCCAGCAGTTACTCGCGGGGCGCCTACAATGAGCAGTTCTTC. Protein sequence: CASSYSRGAYNEQFF. This rearrangement joins TRBV6-5 to TRBJ2-1, with TRBD2 as a possible D gene (6 bases). Germline CDR1 and CDR2: MNHEY and SVGAGI. The V and J ends lost 0 bases and 2 bases respectively, with 8 bases between them. The CDR3 consists of 15 residues.

The chain recombines TRBV6-5 with TRBJ2-5; D gene unclear. The J call may be in error: the DNA end matches TRBJ2-7 better. CDR3 size: 15 residues. Germline V gives CDR1 MNHEY, CDR2 SVGAGI. The CDR3 coding sequence is TGTGCCAGCAGTTATGGGCAGTTTGGCTCCTACGAGCAGTACTTC. This translates into CASSYGQFGSYEQYF.

The chain uses TRBV2 and TRBJ2-7; TRBD2 aligns across 8 bases. The length of the CDR3 is 15 residues. Germline CDR1 is SNHLY and CDR2 is FYNNEI. V shed 3 bases and J 0 bases; nucleotides not matched to a gene: 4. CDR3 in DNA: TGTGCCAGCAGTGATCGGGGACTAGGCTCCTACGAGCAGTACTTC. Translation gives CASSDRGLGSYEQYF.

CDR3 DNA sequence: TGTGCCAGCAGTGAAGTCCGGGACAGACTCACAGATACGCAGTATTTT. This sequence encodes CASSEVRDRLTDTQYF. V is TRBV2 and J is TRBJ2-3; 7 bases are a match to TRBD1. The CDR3 is made up of 16 amino acids. CDR1 is SNHLY and CDR2 is FYNNEI in the germline V gene. Germline trimming cut 1 base from V and 2 bases from J; bases unmatched to any gene: 6.

The chain carries TRBV27 and TRBJ1-5, with D possibly being TRBD1 (5 bases). This CDR3 region has 17 residues. Germline CDR1 MNHEY, CDR2 SMNVEV (reference sequence). The V end lost 2 bases, the J end lost 0 bases, and 14 bases lay between the germline ends. CDR3 coding DNA: TGTGCCAGCAGTTTACTGGGTGAGGGGCTTAGCAATCAGCCCCAGCATTTT. As protein: CASSLLGEGLSNQPQHF.

The J gene is TRBJ2-1, the V gene TRBV27, with 11 nucleotides matching TRBD2. Looked up from germline, CDR1 is MNHEY and CDR2 is SMNVEV (reference sequence). The CDR3 extends over 17 amino acids. Losses at the gene ends were 5 bases for V and 4 bases for J; bases not matched to a gene: 10. The CDR3 loop is CASSPTLAGGRYNEQFF. The CDR3 region has the DNA TGTGCCAGCAGTCCAACCCTAGCGGGGGGTCGTTACAATGAGCAGTTCTTC.

This clone was recorded once. This chain joins TRBV13 and TRBJ1-1, with D perhaps TRBD1 (5 bases). V was clipped by 5 bases and J by 7 bases, with 11 bases between them. Looked up from germline, CDR1 is PRHDT and CDR2 is FYEKMQ (reference sequence). The CDR3 spans 12 residues. CDR3 DNA: TGTGCCAGCAGCAAAGGGGATCTTGAAGCTTTCTTT. Amino acids: CASSKGDLEAFF.

The chain employs TRBV6-1 and TRBJ2-7; 8 bases agree with TRBD2. V was pared by 4 bases and J by 2 bases, with 7 bases of the junction left unmatched. Germline assignment: CDR1 MNHNS and CDR2 SASEGT. This CDR3 region has 15 residues. The CDR3 loop reads CASSGIGGGTYEQYF. The DNA for the CDR3 is TGTGCCAGCAGTGGGATCGGCGGGGGGACCTACGAGCAGTACTTC.

This clone appeared a single time. In nucleotides, the CDR3 is TGTGCCAGCAGCCAGGCGGGGTTAGGCTACACTGAAGCTTTCTTT. As protein: CASSQAGLGYTEAFF. The chain recombines TRBV14 with TRBJ1-1; no firm D call. There are 15 residues in the CDR3. Trimming stripped 3 bases from V and 3 bases from J, with 14 bases between. CDR1 and CDR2 from the germline V gene are SGHDN and FVKESK.

The chain links TRBV7-2 to TRBJ1-2; unclear D gene. V was shortened by 1 base and J by 2 bases, with 5 bases between the two germline ends. CDR3 length: 13 amino acids. Germline loops: CDR1 SGHTA, CDR2 FQGNSA. The chain's CDR3 is CASSLEHNYGYTF. The CDR3 DNA reads as TGTGCCAGCAGCTTAGAACACAACTATGGCTACACCTTC.

Concerning this clone: Different DNA sequences within this sample yield the same CDR3. The CDR3 reads CASSPSGGTYEQYF. In nucleotides, the CDR3 is TGTGCCAGCAGCCCTAGCGGGGGAACCTACGAGCAGTACTTC. J is TRBJ2-7 and V is TRBV7-9; 10 bases align to TRBD2. Germline V gives CDR1 SEHNR, CDR2 FQNEAQ (reference sequence). V lost 5 bases and J lost 2; bases outside the gene matches: 3. CDR3 length equals 14 residues.